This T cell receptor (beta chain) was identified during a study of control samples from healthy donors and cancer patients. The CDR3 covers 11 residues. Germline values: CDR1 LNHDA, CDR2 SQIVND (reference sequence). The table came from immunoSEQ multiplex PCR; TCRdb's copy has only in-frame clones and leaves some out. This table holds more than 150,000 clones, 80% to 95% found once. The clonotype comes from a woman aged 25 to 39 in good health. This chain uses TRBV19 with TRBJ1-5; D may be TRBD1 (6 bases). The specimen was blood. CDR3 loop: CSSGGNQPQHF. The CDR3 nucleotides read TGTTCCTCAGGGGGCAATCAGCCCCAGCATTTT.